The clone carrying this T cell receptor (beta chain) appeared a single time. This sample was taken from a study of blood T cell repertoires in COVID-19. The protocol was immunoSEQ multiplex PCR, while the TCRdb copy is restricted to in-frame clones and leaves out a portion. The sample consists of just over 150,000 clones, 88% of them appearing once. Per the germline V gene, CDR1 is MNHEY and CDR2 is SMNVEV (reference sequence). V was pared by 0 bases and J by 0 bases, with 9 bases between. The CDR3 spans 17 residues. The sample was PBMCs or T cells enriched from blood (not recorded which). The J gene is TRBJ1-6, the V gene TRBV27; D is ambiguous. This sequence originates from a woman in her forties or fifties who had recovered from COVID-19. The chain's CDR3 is CASSLSAPSSYNSPLHF. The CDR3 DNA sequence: TGTGCCAGCAGTTTATCGGCACCAAGCTCCTATAATTCACCCCTCCACTTT.